This entry lists 14 T cell receptor beta chains sequenced from one sample in a study of cytomegalovirus exposure and HLA in healthy donors. The primer mix had 60 Vbeta and 13 Jbeta primers. Only in-frame clones appear in the TCRdb table, and some are missing; sequencing was by immunoSEQ multiplex PCR. Found here are approximately 61,000 clones, roughly 74% of them singletons; the top ten hold about 8%. Sequenced material: PBMCs. These receptors came from a man aged 18 to 30 in good health and CMV-seropositive.

The V call is TRBV2, the J call TRBJ1-5; D remains ambiguous. The CDR3 runs 15 residues. Germline CDR1 and CDR2: SNHLY and FYNNEI. V lost 6 bases to trimming and J lost 3 bases, with 15 bases between them. CDR3 sequence reads: CASRFSRSNNQPQHF. CDR3 sequence (DNA): TGTGCCAGCAGATTTTCCCGTTCTAACAATCAGCCCCAGCATTTT.

The rearrangement uses TRBV5-1 and TRBJ1-1; D is possibly TRBD1 (5 bases). V was shortened by 4 bases and J by 1 base, with 11 bases between the two germline ends. The CDR3 is 14 residues long. Germline V CDR1 and CDR2: SGHRS, YFSETQ. The CDR3 sequence is CASSGETGNTEAFF. CDR3 in DNA: TGCGCCAGCAGCGGAGAAACAGGGAACACTGAAGCTTTCTTT.

In its sample, this clone was seen a few times. V usage is TRBV19 and J usage is TRBJ2-6, with D possibly matching TRBD2 (5 bases). Looked up from germline, CDR1 is LNHDA and CDR2 is SQIVND (reference sequence). Trimming removed 4 bases from V and 0 bases from J, with 10 bases in between. The CDR3 is made up of 16 amino acids. In DNA form, the CDR3 reads TGTGCCAGTAGTACCGGACGGGACTCTGGGGCCAACGTCCTGACTTTC. Translated: CASSTGRDSGANVLTF.

The chain joins TRBV2 to TRBJ1-5; D gene uncertain. Germline V gene sequence: CDR1 SNHLY, CDR2 FYNNEI. CDR3 size: 13 residues. The V gene lost 3 bases and the J gene lost 7 bases, with 10 bases spanning the gap. CDR3 coding DNA: TGTGCCAGCAGTGACTCTGAGGGACAGCCCCAGCATTTT. As protein: CASSDSEGQPQHF.

The V gene is TRBV25-1, the J gene TRBJ1-4, with D possibly being TRBD1 (5 bases). The CDR3 extends over 13 amino acids. V was clipped by 8 bases and J by 8 bases, with 15 bases between them. Looked up from germline, CDR1 is MGHDK and CDR2 is SYGVNS. The CDR3, as DNA: TGTGCCAGCCGAGTCAGGGAAGAAGAAAAACTGTTTTTT. This encodes CASRVREEEKLFF.

This clone was detected once. The chain has TRBV4-1 and TRBJ2-6; maybe TRBD2 (5 bases). The V and J ends lost 4 bases and 4 bases respectively, with 8 bases between them. The CDR3 loop spans 14 amino acids. The germline V gene encodes CDR1 MGHRA and CDR2 YSYEKL. The CDR3 loop reads CASSPTGGANVLTF. The CDR3 DNA follows: TGCGCCAGCAGCCCCACGGGGGGGGCCAACGTCCTGACTTTC.

The chain couples TRBV5-6 to TRBJ1-5, with 8 nucleotides matching TRBD1. CDR1 and CDR2 (germline): SGHDT, YYEEEE. With 4 bases clipped from V and 7 bases from J, the junction kept 7 bases outside the gene matches. The CDR3 is made up of 14 amino acids. The CDR3 bases are TGTGCCAGCAGCCTGACAGGGGATGGACAGCCCCAGCATTTT. Translation: CASSLTGDGQPQHF.

The rearrangement joins TRBV6-1 to TRBJ1-1; D remains ambiguous. This CDR3 is built from 15 residues. Trimming removed 4 bases at V and 0 bases at J, with 12 bases between. The germline gives CDR1 MNHNS, CDR2 SASEGT. This chain's CDR3 is CASSGNTVLNTEAFF. The CDR3 DNA reads TGTGCCAGCAGTGGGAATACAGTCCTGAACACTGAAGCTTTCTTT.

The chain links TRBV6-6 to TRBJ1-1; no reliable D call. Germline loops: CDR1 MNHNY, CDR2 SVGAGI (reference sequence). Trimming removed 4 bases from V and 4 bases from J, with 16 bases in between. CDR3 length equals 15 residues. CDR3 protein: CASSSVKGEGTEAFF. The DNA of the CDR3 is TGTGCCAGCAGTTCCGTAAAGGGTGAGGGCACTGAAGCTTTCTTT.

The J gene is TRBJ1-6, the V gene TRBV30, with 9 positions matching TRBD1. Trimming removed 0 bases from V and 3 bases from J; junction bases left unmatched: 6. CDR3 size: 17 residues. Germline V lookup: CDR1 GTSNPN, CDR2 SVGIG (reference sequence). The CDR3 DNA reads TGTGCCTGGAGTGTACGATTGGGACAGGGCTATAATTCACCCCTCCACTTT. Protein: CAWSVRLGQGYNSPLHF.

In regard to this clone: The same CDR3 arises from other DNA sequences in this sample as well. V and J are TRBV19 and TRBJ1-2; weak D call: TRBD1 (6 bases). CDR1 is LNHDA, CDR2 SQIVND, per germline (reference sequence). The CDR3 consists of 13 residues. Trimming removed 6 bases from V and 3 bases from J, with 11 bases in between. CDR3 sequence reads: CASSTQGDYGYTF. The CDR3 DNA sequence: TGTGCCAGTAGCACACAGGGCGACTATGGCTACACCTTC. Variable domain in full (rest from reference TRBV19 and TRBJ1-2): DGGITQSPKYLFRKEGQNVTLSCEQNLNHDAMYWYRQDPGQGLRLIYYSQIVNDFQKGDIAEGYSVSREKKESFPLTVTSAQKNPTAFYLCASSTQGDYGYTFGSGTRLTVV.

CDR3 residues: CASSRPPGNTEAFF. Written as DNA, the CDR3 is TGTGCCAGCAGCCGCCCCCCGGGGAACACTGAAGCTTTCTTT. The chain combines TRBV7-2 with TRBJ1-1; no definite D call. V lost 5 bases and J 1 base, leaving 11 bases between the germline ends. CDR3 length: 14 amino acids. Germline V lookup: CDR1 SGHTA, CDR2 FQGNSA.

The chain joins TRBV13 to TRBJ2-2; 8 nucleotides align to TRBD2. The CDR3 loop spans 15 amino acids. V shed 5 bases and J 4 bases; nucleotides not matched to a gene: 6. Germline V gives CDR1 PRHDT, CDR2 FYEKMQ (reference sequence). This CDR3 is CASSLSGAFTGELFF. The CDR3 DNA follows: TGTGCCAGCAGCCTTAGCGGGGCTTTCACCGGGGAGCTGTTTTTT.

This chain connects TRBV28 to TRBJ2-6, with TRBD2 identical over 11 bases. CDR1 MDHEN and CDR2 SYDVKM come from the germline V gene. V dropped 5 bases and J dropped 6; count of bases not matched to a gene: 18. This CDR3 has 20 amino acids. CDR3 DNA: TGTGCCAGCAGTCCACCGCTAGCGGGGGGCTCCCTCCTTGCGGCCAACGTCCTGACTTTC. As protein: CASSPPLAGGSLLAANVLTF.